Below, 30 T cell receptor beta chains from the same sample are listed, as sequenced in a study of T cell responses to AZD1222 COVID-19 vaccine. The protocol was immunoSEQ multiplex PCR, while the TCRdb copy is restricted to in-frame clones and leaves out a portion. Here the sample spans approximately 79,000 clones, roughly 84% being singletons. Material: peripheral blood, obtained on day 0 of AZD1222 vaccination. These receptors were taken from an adult in good health.

The genes are TRBV5-1 and TRBJ2-2; D remains ambiguous. The CDR3 is 15 amino acids. Trimming pared 4 bases from V and 1 base from J, leaving 11 bases between. Germline assignment: CDR1 SGHRS and CDR2 YFSETQ. CDR3 nucleotides: TGCGCCAGCAGCCCGGCCCCGGGGAACACCGGGGAGCTGTTTTTT. Translated: CASSPAPGNTGELFF.

The V gene is TRBV24-1, the J gene TRBJ2-7, with D unclear. The CDR3 is 16 amino acids. The germline V and J ends were trimmed by 0 bases and 3 bases, with 14 bases remaining between them. Per germline, CDR1 KGHDR and CDR2 SFDVKD. The CDR3 here is CATSDLRRTNLYEQYV. CDR3 nucleotides: TGTGCCACCAGTGATTTGCGGCGGACCAATCTCTACGAGCAGTACGTC.

V and J are TRBV15 and TRBJ1-1; unclear D gene. The V end was cut by 0 bases, the J end by 5 bases, with 10 bases between. The CDR3 has 14 residues. Germline CDR1 and CDR2: LNHNV and YYDKDF (reference sequence). The CDR3 DNA follows: TGTGCCACCAGCAGAGATCGAGGTAGGACTGAAGCTTTCTTT. This codes for CATSRDRGRTEAFF.

This rearrangement joins TRBV5-1 to TRBJ2-5; no clear D gene. The germline V gene encodes CDR1 SGHRS and CDR2 YFSETQ. The CDR3 covers 15 residues. V was clipped by 7 bases and J by 5 bases, with 21 bases between them. In DNA form, the CDR3 reads TGCGCCAGCGACACCGGGTTGGGCGGAGTGGAGACCCAGTACTTC. Protein sequence: CASDTGLGGVETQYF.

The chain combines TRBV3-1 (or the pseudogene TRBV3-2) with TRBJ2-5; no firm D call. This CDR3 is 14 amino acids long. Germline lookup yields CDR1 LGHDT and CDR2 YNNKEL (reference sequence). V lost 4 bases to trimming and J lost 1 base, with 10 bases between them. CDR3 amino acids: CASSPWTLQETQYF. Written as DNA, the CDR3 is TGTGCCAGCAGCCCCTGGACCCTCCAAGAGACCCAGTACTTC.

The chain recombines TRBV28 with TRBJ2-1; 10 bases are a match to TRBD2. V lost 3 bases and J lost 7; bases outside the gene matches: 18. CDR1 is MDHEN and CDR2 is SYDVKM in the germline V gene. CDR3 length: 19 residues. CDR3: CASSFVDWLAGVFMNEQFF. The CDR3 DNA is TGTGCCAGCAGTTTTGTCGACTGGCTAGCGGGAGTTTTTATGAATGAGCAGTTCTTC.

The rearrangement links TRBV7-2 to TRBJ2-4; no reliable D call. This CDR3 has 12 residues. V lost 5 bases and J 3 bases, leaving 5 bases between the germline ends. Germline CDR1 SGHTA, CDR2 FQGNSA. The CDR3 is CASSHYKNIQYF. The CDR3 DNA reads TGTGCCAGCAGCCACTACAAAAACATTCAGTACTTC.

The chain links TRBV3-1 (or the pseudogene TRBV3-2) to TRBJ2-1, with 15 nucleotides matching TRBD2. The germline V gene has CDR1 LGHDT and CDR2 YNNKEL (reference sequence). V trimming: 6 bases; J trimming: 3 bases; junction bases outside the gene matches: 6. The CDR3 contains 17 residues. This CDR3 reads CASSYAGLAGGYNEQFF. In nucleotides, the CDR3 is TGTGCCAGCAGTTACGCGGGACTAGCGGGGGGCTACAATGAGCAGTTCTTC.

The table lists this clone with a count of one. The chain is built from TRBV27 and TRBJ1-5; possibly TRBD1 for D (6 bases). Germline V gives CDR1 MNHEY, CDR2 SMNVEV (reference sequence). V gave up 4 bases and J gave up 5 bases, with 15 bases separating them. The CDR3 sequence is 15 residues long. The CDR3, as DNA: TGTGCCAGCAGTTCCACGGACAGCGGGGATCAGCCCCAGCATTTT. Protein sequence: CASSSTDSGDQPQHF.

The chain combines TRBV23-1 with TRBJ1-2; 9 bases agree with TRBD1. TRBV23-1 is marked as an open reading frame, function uncertain. The junction had 4 bases not matched to a gene; V was cut back by 11 bases and J by 6 bases. CDR3 size: 11 residues. The CDR3 is CARDRDHGYTF. The CDR3 DNA reads TGCGCCCGGGACAGGGATCATGGCTACACCTTC.

The J gene is TRBJ2-6, the V gene TRBV19; 10 bases fit TRBD2. This CDR3 spans 19 amino acids. From germline, CDR1 is LNHDA and CDR2 SQIVND (reference sequence). V dropped 3 bases and J dropped 0; count of bases not matched to a gene: 8. CDR3 DNA: TGTGCCAGTAGTATGAGGCTAGCGGGGGCTTTCTCTGGGGCCAACGTCCTGACTTTC. This sequence encodes CASSMRLAGAFSGANVLTF.

This clone has more than one count but fewer than ten. The chain employs TRBV18 and TRBJ2-2; TRBD2 is a possible D gene (6 bases). The germline V and J ends were trimmed by 0 bases and 3 bases, with 11 bases remaining between them. There are 16 residues in the CDR3. CDR1 and CDR2 from the germline V gene are KGHSH and LQKENI. CDR3 bases: TGTGCCAGCTCACCACCCGCTTCTAGCGACACCGGGGAGCTGTTTTTT. Translating it yields CASSPPASSDTGELFF.

V is TRBV18 and J is TRBJ2-2; D is unresolved. Germline-derived CDR1 and CDR2 are KGHSH and LQKENI. The CDR3 loop spans 15 amino acids. V was shortened by 2 bases and J by 0 bases, with 7 bases between the two germline ends. The CDR3, as DNA: TGTGCCAGCTCACCATATGGAACGAACACCGGGGAGCTGTTTTTT. This gives the protein CASSPYGTNTGELFF.

This clone was seen only once. This chain links TRBV7-2 with TRBJ1-5; unclear D gene. The CDR3 is 13 residues long. V lost 5 bases and J lost 7, with 12 bases in between. CDR1 is SGHTA and CDR2 is FQGNSA in the germline V gene. The CDR3 protein is CASSPGYQQPQHF. CDR3 in DNA: TGTGCCAGCAGCCCCGGGTATCAGCAGCCCCAGCATTTT.

The V and J genes are TRBV6-5 and TRBJ1-4, with D unresolved. There are 13 residues in the CDR3. Deletions cut 6 bases from V and 0 bases from J, with 5 bases between. Germline lookup yields CDR1 MNHEY and CDR2 SVGAGI. This chain's CDR3 is CASRATTNEKLFF. Written as DNA, the CDR3 is TGTGCCAGCAGAGCTACAACTAATGAAAAACTGTTTTTT.

The V gene is TRBV30, the J gene TRBJ1-4, with D possibly matching TRBD1 (5 bases). There are 13 residues in the CDR3. Germline V CDR1 and CDR2: GTSNPN, SVGIG (reference sequence). V gave up 8 bases and J gave up 6 bases, with 16 bases separating them. CDR3 sequence reads: CAGGAGTDEKLFF. The CDR3 region has the DNA TGTGCCGGAGGGGCGGGAACGGATGAAAAACTGTTTTTT.

Only one count was recorded for this clone. The chain links TRBV6-5 to TRBJ1-4; no clear D gene. The CDR3 consists of 14 residues. V was pared by 6 bases and J by 0 bases, with 8 bases between. In germline, CDR1 is MNHEY, CDR2 SVGAGI. CDR3 DNA sequence: TGTGCCAGCAGATCAGGAGCAACTAATGAAAAACTGTTTTTT. This codes for CASRSGATNEKLFF.

The CDR3 coding sequence is TGTGCCAGCAGCTTGGTTGCTAGCGGGGAGGACGAGCAGTACTTC. This sequence encodes CASSLVASGEDEQYF. The J gene is TRBJ2-7, the V gene TRBV5-4; 9 bases agree with TRBD2. The trim removed 0 bases at V and 5 bases at J, leaving 6 bases unmatched. The CDR3 covers 15 residues. Germline V gene data show CDR1 as SGHNT and CDR2 as YYREEE (reference sequence).

The chain is built from TRBV11-2 and TRBJ1-3, with D possibly being TRBD1 (6 bases). The CDR3 is 17 residues long. V dropped 4 bases and J dropped 4 bases, with 20 bases sitting between them. Germline values: CDR1 SGHAT, CDR2 FQNNGV. The CDR3, as DNA: TGTGCCAGCAGCTCCCGGTTGTGGGGGCTAGGGGGAAACACCATATATTTT. Translating it yields CASSSRLWGLGGNTIYF.

The V and J genes are TRBV27 and TRBJ1-4; D unclear. Trimming took 7 bases from V and 7 from J, leaving 16 bases between them. This CDR3 is 14 amino acids long. Germline-derived CDR1 and CDR2 are MNHEY and SMNVEV (reference sequence). In DNA form, the CDR3 reads TGTGCCAGCAACGGCGGCTCCCTCGGTGAAAAACTGTTTTTT. Translated: CASNGGSLGEKLFF. Filled out from reference TRBV27 and TRBJ1-4, the complete variable domain reads EAQVTQNPRYLITVTGKKLTVTCSQNMNHEYMSWYRQDPGLGLRQIYYSMNVEVTDKGDVPEGYKVSRKEKRNFPLILESPSPNQTSLYFCASNGGSLGEKLFFGSGTQLSVL.

The J gene is TRBJ1-2, the V gene TRBV7-9; 7 bases match TRBD1. Germline V CDR1 and CDR2: SEHNR, FQNEAQ (reference sequence). Trimming cost V 2 bases and J 4 bases; bases outside gene matches: 13. The CDR3 runs to 17 residues. CDR3 residues: CASSLKGTQGLGYGYTF. The DNA of the CDR3 is TGTGCCAGCAGCTTAAAAGGGACACAGGGGTTGGGCTATGGCTACACCTTC.

This chain uses TRBV29-1 with TRBJ2-5; the match to TRBD2 covers 14 bases. Per the germline V gene, CDR1 is SQVTM and CDR2 is ANQGSEA. The CDR3 covers 14 residues. The V gene end was trimmed by 6 bases and the J gene end by 4 bases; junction bases not matched to a gene: 4. The CDR3 here is CSVGTSGSRETQYF. CDR3 sequence (DNA): TGCAGCGTGGGGACTAGCGGGAGTAGAGAGACCCAGTACTTC. Full variable domain (rest looked up from reference TRBV29-1 and TRBJ2-5): SAVISQKPSRDICQRGTSLTIQCQVDSQVTMMFWYRQQPGQSLTLIATANQGSEATYESGFVIDKFPISRPNLTFSTLTVSNMSPEDSSIYLCSVGTSGSRETQYFGPGTRLLVL.

V and J are TRBV24-1 and TRBJ2-2; D remains ambiguous. The CDR3 is made up of 13 amino acids. The germline V gene encodes CDR1 KGHDR and CDR2 SFDVKD. Trimming removed 12 bases at V and 0 bases at J, with 10 bases between. The CDR3 DNA sequence: TGTGCCGCTGGAAGCACGAACACCGGGGAGCTGTTTTTT. As protein: CAAGSTNTGELFF.

The genes are TRBV19 and TRBJ2-1; 8 positions agree with TRBD2. This CDR3 contains 14 residues. In germline, CDR1 is LNHDA, CDR2 SQIVND (reference sequence). J was trimmed by 7 bases and V by 4 bases; bases with no gene match: 6. The CDR3 nucleotides read TGTGCCAGTAGTAGGGCTAGCGGGCCTAATGAGCAGTTCTTC. Translated, it gives CASSRASGPNEQFF.

This clone was counted between two and nine times. This chain connects TRBV7-9 to TRBJ2-5, with unresolved D. The CDR3 totals 13 residues. Deletions cut 2 bases from V and 1 base from J, with 5 bases between. From germline, CDR1 is SEHNR and CDR2 FQNEAQ (reference sequence). CDR3 sequence reads: CASSLPSQETQYF. CDR3 nucleotides: TGTGCCAGCAGCTTACCAAGCCAAGAGACCCAGTACTTC.

The chain links TRBV6-2 or TRBV6-3 to TRBJ2-5, with TRBD2 as a possible D gene (6 bases). The CDR3 is made up of 13 amino acids. V lost 5 bases and J 3 bases, leaving 10 bases between the germline ends. The germline V gene encodes CDR1 MNHEY and CDR2 SVGEGT. CDR3 coding DNA: TGTGCCAGCAGTGCGAGGGAGGAAGAGACCCAGTACTTC. It is translated as CASSAREEETQYF.

The rearrangement links TRBV28 to TRBJ2-3, with TRBD1 matching over 9 bases. The germline V gene has CDR1 MDHEN and CDR2 SYDVKM. The CDR3 is 16 residues long. After removal of 3 bases from V and 2 bases from J, the junction contained 6 bases not matched to a gene. The CDR3, as DNA: TGTGCCAGCAGTTTCCTGACAGGGGGGATCACAGATACGCAGTATTTT. It is translated as CASSFLTGGITDTQYF.

This sequence joins TRBV7-9 and TRBJ2-7; D is perhaps TRBD1 (6 bases). Trimming pared 5 bases from V and 4 bases from J, leaving 9 bases between. The CDR3 loop spans 12 amino acids. CDR1 and CDR2 from the germline V gene are SEHNR and FQNEAQ (reference sequence). CDR3 in DNA: TGTGCCAGCAGCCAAGGGGGATACGAGCAGTACTTC. It yields the protein CASSQGGYEQYF.

V usage is TRBV18 and J usage is TRBJ2-1; 16 nucleotides align to TRBD2. Germline-derived CDR1 and CDR2 are KGHSH and LQKENI. Trimming took 3 bases from V and 7 from J; bases not matched to a gene: 3. The CDR3 is made up of 16 amino acids. CDR3 coding DNA: TGTGCCAGCTCACCCCCGGGACTAGCGGGGGGGAATGAGCAGTTCTTC. Residues: CASSPPGLAGGNEQFF.

For this clone: Here the CDR3 omits its conserved ending phenylalanine or tryptophan, so a read error is the likely source. The DNA is left out, because the CDR3 cannot be placed on it with certainty; the CDR3 is given as TCRdb lists it. This chain uses TRBV5-5 with TRBJ2-7; the table names TRBD2, a call not compared with the DNA. Germline V gene data show CDR1 as SGHKS and CDR2 as YYEKEE (reference sequence). The CDR3 is 12 amino acids in total, end residues counted. The CDR3 loop reads CASSLLGGPTLI.